These T cell receptor beta chains were read from a single sample in a study of cytomegalovirus exposure and HLA in healthy donors. TCRdb's copy holds only in-frame clones and misses some; the assay was immunoSEQ multiplex PCR. The sample shows 140,000 to 150,000 clones, roughly 90% of them seen only once. The sample taken for sequencing was PBMCs. All receptors come from a man in his late teens or twenties in good health and CMV-seronegative. Both conserved end residues are part of each CDR3. Fields, in order: V gene, D gene, J gene, clone size, CDR3 protein, CDR3 DNA. The D gene is left open where the match is weak. Rows may omit the clone size; those that give it use once, few, many or a size class.

TRBV5-4,NA,TRBJ2-5,once,CASSFSGLETQYF,TGTGCCAGCAGCTTTTCGGGTTTGGAGACCCAGTACTTC
TRBV25-1,TRBD2,TRBJ2-2,NA,CASMGTSSRSGTGELFF,TGTGCCAGCATGGGGACTAGTTCAAGGTCGGGCACCGGGGAGCTGTTTTTT
TRBV18,TRBD1,TRBJ1-2,NA,CASSLRDRGIGYGYTF,TGTGCCAGCTCGTTGAGGGACAGGGGGATCGGCTATGGCTACACCTTC
TRBV4-1,NA,TRBJ2-1,NA,CASSYRSNEQFF,TGCGCCAGCAGCTACAGATCAAATGAGCAGTTCTTC
TRBV9,NA,TRBJ1-3,once,CASSVEQGKYPGNTIYF,TGTGCCAGCAGCGTAGAGCAGGGAAAATACCCTGGAAACACCATATATTTT
TRBV5-6,NA,TRBJ1-1,NA,CASSLIQKVNTEAFF,TGTGCCAGCAGCTTGATACAAAAAGTGAACACTGAAGCTTTCTTT
TRBV5-8,NA,TRBJ1-1,NA,CASSLEEGFDTEAFF,TGTGCCAGCAGCTTGGAGGAGGGTTTCGACACTGAAGCTTTCTTT
TRBV5-1,NA,TRBJ1-2,NA,CASSQTENYGYTF,TGCGCCAGCAGCCAAACAGAGAATTATGGCTACACCTTC
TRBV13,NA,TRBJ1-3,NA,CASSLGQLSGNTIYF,TGTGCCAGCAGCCTCGGACAGCTCTCTGGAAACACCATATATTTT
TRBV10-2,TRBD1,TRBJ2-3,NA,CASDSSGQGTDTQYF,TGCGCCAGCGATAGCTCGGGACAGGGTACAGATACGCAGTATTTT
TRBV14,TRBD2,TRBJ2-1,NA,CASSPDSGGINEQFF,TGTGCCAGCAGCCCGGACAGCGGGGGGATCAATGAGCAGTTCTTC
TRBV5-1,NA,TRBJ2-1,NA,CASSLIPLGGYNEQFF,TGCGCCAGCAGCTTGATCCCCTTGGGGGGATACAATGAGCAGTTCTTC
TRBV9,NA,TRBJ1-5,once,CASSVVRPLDQPQHF,TGTGCCAGCAGCGTAGTGAGGCCGCTGGATCAGCCCCAGCATTTT
TRBV6-6,TRBD1,TRBJ2-3,NA,CASSYGGGQGVDTQYF,TGTGCCAGCAGTTACGGCGGGGGACAGGGGGTAGATACGCAGTATTTT
TRBV27,NA,TRBJ1-2,NA,CASSYRSALGGYTF,TGTGCCAGCAGTTACAGAAGCGCACTAGGTGGCTACACCTTC
TRBV5-4,NA,TRBJ1-2,NA,CASSLLGQPANYGYTF,TGTGCCAGCAGCTTGCTCGGACAGCCCGCTAACTATGGCTACACCTTC
TRBV4-1,TRBD2,TRBJ2-2,NA,CASSQRLADGELFF,TGCGCCAGCAGCCAAAGACTAGCCGACGGGGAGCTGTTTTTT
TRBV19,NA,TRBJ2-7,NA,CASSMEGSYEQYF,TGTGCCAGTAGTATGGAGGGCTCCTACGAGCAGTACTTC
TRBV6-1,NA,TRBJ2-7,NA,CASLRGRGYEQYF,TGTGCCAGCTTACGGGGGAGGGGGTACGAGCAGTACTTC
TRBV6-1,NA,TRBJ1-3,few,CASQLTDSGNTIYF,TGTGCCAGCCAACTCACTGACTCTGGAAACACCATATATTTT